This T cell receptor beta chain was found in a study of CD8 T cells in ankylosing spondylitis. General observations from the study: Certain motif variants had earlier appeared in reactive arthritis synovial fluid and blood. Matched ankylosing spondylitis synovial fluid reportedly showed significant enrichment of disease-linked clones. It appeared that ankylosing spondylitis blood was characterized by a TCR beta motif of 8 or 9 highly homologous variants. As for the disease-linked clones, they showed a CD8+ phenotype and occurred at relatively low frequencies in peripheral blood.

A quantitative 5'-RACE method, one with molecular barcodes, was used to make TCR beta libraries. Each CDR3 protein gets one entry after TCRdb re-called the 5' RACE reads with MiXCR. Among 500,000 or so distinct CDR3 sequences listed, roughly 5% were seen once. Many counts were recorded for this clonotype. Its specificity is unknown. Sample: blood, either unsorted or a sorted T cell fraction (not recorded which). The source is a male donor with ankylosing spondylitis.

Here the CDR3 reads CASSQEAISNQPQHF. The CDR3 DNA reads TGCGCCAGCAGCCAAGAGGCAATCAGCAATCAGCCCCAGCATTTT. The chain is built from TRBV4-3 and TRBJ1-5; D unresolved. Germline CDR1 is LGHNA and CDR2 is YSLEER. Trimming left V 0 bases short and J 1 base short, with 7 bases between. This CDR3 is built from 15 residues.